The present TCR beta chain was sequenced within a study of T-cell memory formation after mild COVID-19. This clonotype appeared a few times. As yet, its antigen is unknown. Constant-segment primers and 5'RACE yielded cDNA libraries for TCR alpha and TCR beta, each carrying sample barcodes and UMIs. TCRdb independently ran MiXCR on the 5' RACE reads; one entry per CDR3 protein. The sample has a few hundred thousand distinct CDR3 sequences; around a quarter are singletons. Findings and limits, study-wide: CD8+ contracting clones occupied EMRA, while CD4+ ones occupied mainly CM and EM.

Sequencing used PBMCs or a T cell subset sorted from them (not recorded which). The sequence derives from an adult woman who had mild COVID-19 (a few samples of this study predate the infection). Cell type and time point are not known.

This CDR3 is CASSALQGTETQYF. As DNA, the CDR3 is TGCGCCAGCAGCGCTTTACAGGGTACAGAGACCCAGTACTTC. The chain carries TRBV5-1 and TRBJ2-5; D is perhaps TRBD1 (6 bases). The CDR3 runs 14 residues. V lost 4 bases to trimming and J lost 4 bases, with 14 bases between them. Germline V CDR1 and CDR2: SGHRS, YFSETQ.